A single T cell receptor beta chain is shown here with its context. This entry comes from a study of cytomegalovirus exposure and HLA in healthy donors. The germline gives CDR1 KGHSH, CDR2 LQKENI. The CDR3 totals 13 residues. V was clipped by 3 bases and J by 3 bases, with 9 bases between them. PCR involved 60 Vbeta and 13 Jbeta primers. The assay was immunoSEQ multiplex PCR, and TCRdb's table has in-frame clones only and misses some. The sample comprises approximately 140,000 clones, more than 60% of which are singletons, and more than 10% rests with the top ten. This sequence originates from a man in his forties or fifties in good health and CMV-seropositive. Sequenced material: PBMCs. The genes are TRBV18 and TRBJ2-7, with unresolved D. This CDR3 reads CASSPTLFYEQYF. The CDR3 nucleotides read TGTGCCAGCTCACCTACCCTATTCTACGAGCAGTACTTC.